This T cell receptor (beta chain) derives from a study of blood T cell repertoires in COVID-19. Overall study: Samples taken during acute and convalescent COVID-19 were collected in the United States, Italy and Spain.

Original handling: Counts of nucleated cells, estimated from reference gene primer amplification, were obtained. Some clones are missing from TCRdb's copy, which holds only in-frame ones; the method was immunoSEQ multiplex PCR. From that table come the V and J calls and clone size; the DNA was used to work out D and trimming. The sample holds under 200,000 clones, more than 75% seen once. Germline CDR1 reads MGHRA; CDR2 reads YSYEKL. Unmatched junction bases numbered 7, after V lost 0 bases and J lost 3 bases. The CDR3 consists of 16 residues. The genes are TRBV4-1 and TRBJ1-2; 7 positions agree with TRBD1. Material for sequencing was peripheral blood. The TCR was taken from a man in his 60s with COVID-19, enrolled during active disease. CDR3 sequence reads: CASSQDGGGGYYGYTF. The CDR3 coding sequence is TGCGCCAGCAGCCAAGATGGTGGAGGGGGCTACTATGGCTACACCTTC.